What follows are 17 T cell receptor beta chains derived from one specimen sequenced in a study of PD-1 blockade in classical Hodgkin lymphoma. Following autologous stem cell transplantation, relapse occurred in every patient, and exposure to brentuximab vedotin varied. It was by magnetic negative selection that CD4+ T cells were purified from thawed PBMCs. Here immunoSEQ multiplex PCR was the method, and the copy in TCRdb shows in-frame clones only, minus some. The table includes about 27,000 clones, 65% to 80% detected once. This specimen consisted of CD4+ T cells from blood, obtained at baseline. The receptors come from a human donor with classical Hodgkin lymphoma.

This rearrangement joins TRBV5-1 to TRBJ2-3, with 9 nucleotides matching TRBD1. V was pared by 4 bases and J by 4 bases, with 4 bases of the junction left unmatched. The CDR3 has 14 amino acids. In germline, CDR1 is SGHRS, CDR2 YFSETQ. CDR3 bases: TGCGCCAGCAGCCCGGGACAGGGTCCAGATACGCAGTATTTT. This gives the protein CASSPGQGPDTQYF.

The chain joins TRBV6-6 to TRBJ2-4, with D tentatively TRBD1 (6 bases). CDR3 length: 13 amino acids. The V gene's germline CDR1 is MNHNY and CDR2 SVGAGI (reference sequence). Trimming stripped 6 bases from V and 10 bases from J, with 16 bases between. The CDR3 loop reads CASRGDKNLIQYF. In DNA form, the CDR3 reads TGTGCCAGCAGAGGGGACAAAAATTTGATTCAGTACTTC.

This rearrangement joins TRBV27 to TRBJ2-7; no reliable D call. V dropped 4 bases and J dropped 2 bases, with 12 bases sitting between them. CDR1 and CDR2 from the germline V gene are MNHEY and SMNVEV (reference sequence). CDR3 size: 14 residues. The CDR3 loop reads CASSSRTETYEQYF. CDR3 sequence (DNA): TGTGCCAGCAGTTCCCGGACGGAAACCTACGAGCAGTACTTC.

The J gene is TRBJ2-2, the V gene TRBV5-6, with D possibly matching TRBD1 (6 bases). The V end was cut by 7 bases, the J end by 5 bases, with 15 bases between. CDR1 and CDR2 (germline): SGHDT, YYEEEE. This CDR3 contains 14 residues. CDR3: CASRPGQRTGELFF. CDR3 nucleotide sequence: TGTGCCAGCCGACCCGGACAGAGAACCGGGGAGCTGTTTTTT.

This chain joins TRBV20-1 and TRBJ1-2; D gene uncertain. This CDR3 comprises 10 residues. CDR1 is DFQATT and CDR2 is SNEGSKA in the germline V gene (reference sequence). CDR3 protein: CRRWGYGYTF. The CDR3 region has the DNA TGCAGGAGATGGGGCTATGGCTACACCTTC.

The CDR3 spells CASSYGGSGVDTEAFF. Here the CDR3 DNA reads TGTGCCAGCAGTTACGGTGGATCAGGAGTCGACACTGAAGCTTTCTTT. J is TRBJ1-1 and V is TRBV6-5, with unresolved D. The V end lost 2 bases, the J end lost 3 bases, and 16 bases lay between the germline ends. Per germline, CDR1 MNHEY and CDR2 SVGAGI. The CDR3 extends over 16 amino acids.

The rearrangement uses TRBV4-2 and TRBJ2-7; 7 bases are a match to TRBD2. CDR3 length: 12 residues. V lost 3 bases to trimming and J lost 6 bases; unmatched junction nucleotides: 2. Germline lookup yields CDR1 LGHNA and CDR2 YNFKEQ. CDR3 nucleotides: TGTGCCAGCAGCCATGCTAGCGGCGAGCAGTACTTC. Translating it yields CASSHASGEQYF.

This chain connects TRBV5-4 to TRBJ2-7; 7 nucleotides agree with TRBD1. Germline V gives CDR1 SGHNT, CDR2 YYREEE (reference sequence). J gave up 5 bases and V 4 bases, and 12 bases lay outside the gene matches. The CDR3 is made up of 15 amino acids. The CDR3 DNA reads TGTGCCAGCAGCCCCAAGACAGGGACGCAGCACGAGCAGTACTTC. Protein: CASSPKTGTQHEQYF. The full variable domain, completed using reference TRBV5-4 and TRBJ2-7, is ETGVTQSPTHLIKTRGQQVTLRCSSQSGHNTVSWYQQALGQGPQFIFQYYREEENGRGNFPPRFSGLQFPNYSSELNVNALELDDSALYLCASSPKTGTQHEQYFGPGTRLTVT.

V and J are TRBV10-3 and TRBJ2-1; 9 bases agree with TRBD1. CDR1 is ENHRY and CDR2 is SYGVKD in the germline V gene. The CDR3 has 15 amino acids. J gave up 7 bases and V 6 bases, and 10 bases lay outside the gene matches. The chain's CDR3 is CAISPGQGTGNEQFF. Here the CDR3 DNA reads TGTGCCATCAGCCCCGGACAGGGGACAGGGAATGAGCAGTTCTTC.

The CDR3 here is CASYRGGSYNEQFF. CDR3 DNA: TGTGCCAGCTATCGGGGGGGCTCCTACAATGAGCAGTTCTTC. The rearrangement uses TRBV6-5 and TRBJ2-1, with TRBD2 identical over 8 bases. In germline, CDR1 is MNHEY, CDR2 SVGAGI. The CDR3 runs 14 residues. The V and J ends lost 8 bases and 0 bases, in that order; junction bases with no gene match: 3.

The genes are TRBV19 and TRBJ2-3; the D gene is possibly TRBD2 (5 bases). V was shortened by 6 bases and J by 1 base, with 14 bases between the two germline ends. The CDR3 loop spans 15 amino acids. The V gene's germline CDR1 is LNHDA and CDR2 SQIVND (reference sequence). CDR3 in DNA: TGTGCCAGTAGCATACCTTCGCGGGGCACAGATACGCAGTATTTT. The encoded protein is CASSIPSRGTDTQYF.

The chain couples TRBV27 to TRBJ2-2; 9 bases agree with TRBD2. This CDR3 spans 16 amino acids. Germline assignment: CDR1 MNHEY and CDR2 SMNVEV (reference sequence). Trimming cost V 3 bases and J 5 bases; bases outside gene matches: 7. The CDR3 region is CASSFEFSGGTGELFF. CDR3 nucleotides: TGTGCCAGCAGTTTTGAGTTCAGCGGGGGGACCGGGGAGCTGTTTTTT.

The chain couples TRBV7-9 to TRBJ1-5; 8 nucleotides match TRBD1. V lost 5 bases, J lost 10 bases, and 10 bases stayed unmatched. Per the germline V gene, CDR1 is SEHNR and CDR2 is FQNEAQ (reference sequence). The CDR3 loop spans 14 amino acids. Here the CDR3 reads CASSQLRTGGPQHF. The CDR3 nucleotides read TGTGCCAGCAGCCAATTAAGAACAGGGGGACCCCAGCATTTT.

CDR3 in DNA: TGTGCCAGCAGCTTGGCCCAGGGGTCGACTAATGAAAAACTGTTTTTT. It encodes CASSLAQGSTNEKLFF. V usage is TRBV7-8 and J usage is TRBJ1-4, with D possibly TRBD1 on 6 matching bases. The CDR3 has 16 amino acids. V lost 3 bases to trimming and J lost 2 bases, with 13 bases between them. Per the germline V gene, CDR1 is SGHVS and CDR2 is FQNEAQ. Supplemented by reference TRBV7-8 and TRBJ1-4, the full variable domain reads GAGVSQSPRYKVAKRGQDVALRCDPISGHVSLFWYQQALGQGPEFLTYFQNEAQLDKSGLPSDRFFAERPEGSVSTLKIQRTQQEDSAVYLCASSLAQGSTNEKLFFGSGTQLSVL.

In nucleotides, the CDR3 is TGTGCCAGCAGCTTAACTTGGGGGACCGGGGAGCTGTTTTTT. Protein sequence: CASSLTWGTGELFF. The V call is TRBV7-7, the J call TRBJ2-2; D possibly uses TRBD1 or TRBD2 (5 bases each). Per germline, CDR1 SSHAT and CDR2 FNYEAQ (reference sequence). The CDR3 loop spans 14 amino acids. The V and J ends lost 2 bases and 5 bases respectively, with 9 bases between them.

The chain uses TRBV28 and TRBJ1-3; D remains unclear. CDR1 and CDR2 (germline): MDHEN, SYDVKM. Trimming removed 6 bases from V and 0 bases from J, with 18 bases in between. CDR3 length: 17 residues. CDR3 protein: CASSLQLAASSGNTIYF. DNA of the CDR3: TGTGCCAGCAGCTTACAGCTGGCAGCTAGCTCTGGAAACACCATATATTTT.

This clone was counted between two and nine times. The chain joins TRBV10-2 to TRBJ1-2; the match to TRBD1 covers 9 bases. J gave up 8 bases and V 4 bases, and 8 bases lay outside the gene matches. Germline V gene lookup returns CDR1 WSHSY and CDR2 SAAADI. The CDR3 is 14 residues long. Here the CDR3 reads CASSAPGQGGGYTF. The CDR3 nucleotides are TGCGCCAGCAGTGCTCCGGGACAGGGAGGGGGCTACACCTTC.